This is a list of T cell receptor beta chains from one sample in a study of Graves' ophthalmopathy and Graves' hyperthyroidism. TCRdb used MiXCR to reprocess the multiplex PCR reads, holding one entry per CDR3 protein. The sample contains hundreds of thousands of distinct CDR3 sequences, 20% to 25% of which appear only once. The sample was peripheral blood. The source is a woman between 18 and 29 years old with stable Graves' hyperthyroidism. Some clones in this sample may be carry-over from other donors' samples. Each CDR3 is given with its conserved first and last residue. D genes are given only for firm matches. Clone size, where shown, is once, few, many, or a class for clones that have expanded.

v_call	clone_size	d_call	j_call	cdr3_nt	cdr3_aa
TRBV6-1	few	TRBD1	TRBJ1-1	TGTGCCAGCAGTAGGGACAGGGAAGCTGAAGCTTTCTTT	CASSRDREAEAFF
TRBV3-1	few	NA	TRBJ1-1	TGTGCCAGCAGCCCTGGGACAACTGAAGCTTTCTTT	CASSPGTTEAFF
TRBV6-5	NA	NA	TRBJ2-2	TGTGCCAGCAGTTCCGCGGGACCGATCACCGGGGAGCTGTTTTTT	CASSSAGPITGELFF
TRBV27	NA	NA	TRBJ1-1	TGTGCCAGCGGGCCGTGGCGGCTCGATAACATGAACACTGAAGCTTTCTTT	CASGPWRLDNMNTEAFF
TRBV12-3/TRBV12-4	many	NA	TRBJ2-5	TGTGCCAGCAGCTTAGTGGAGACCCAGTACTTC	CASSLVETQYF
TRBV11-2	NA	NA	TRBJ2-6	TGTGCCAGCAGCAACAGGCTATCCGGGGCCAACGTCCTGACTTTC	CASSNRLSGANVLTF
TRBV11-3	many	TRBD2	TRBJ2-7	TGTGCCAGCAGCTTGGGACTAGGAATCTACGAGCAGTACTTC	CASSLGLGIYEQYF
TRBV28	many	TRBD1	TRBJ1-2	TGTGCCAGCAGTTTGGGGACAGGCGAGGGCTATGGCTACACCTTC	CASSLGTGEGYGYTF
TRBV6-5	many	NA	TRBJ2-7	TGTGCCAGCAGTTACCCGACAGGAGGGGGCCGCGAGCAGTACTTC	CASSYPTGGGREQYF
TRBV12-3/TRBV12-4	many	TRBD1	TRBJ1-5	TGTGCCAGCAGCCCAGACAGGGGAGGCAATCAGCCCCAGCATTTT	CASSPDRGGNQPQHF
TRBV6-2/TRBV6-3	many	NA	TRBJ2-2	TGTGCCAGCAGGGATACAGGGTTGTCCGGGGAGCTGTTTTTT	CASRDTGLSGELFF
TRBV13	many	NA	TRBJ2-1	TGTGCCAGCAGCTTAGGCAGCAGCTCCTACAATGAGCAGTTCTTC	CASSLGSSSYNEQFF
TRBV6-1	few	TRBD1	TRBJ2-7	TGTGCCAGCAGTGAATACGGGACAGGGGGCTACGAGCAGTACTTC	CASSEYGTGGYEQYF
TRBV19	few	NA	TRBJ2-5	TGTGCCAGTAGTCCGCTGGCAAGTACGGAGACCCAGTACTTC	CASSPLASTETQYF
TRBV6-5	NA	NA	TRBJ2-7	TGTGCCAGCAGTTATTTCGGGGGTCGACCGGGAGAGCAGTACTTC	CASSYFGGRPGEQYF
TRBV3-1	many	NA	TRBJ2-5	TGTGCCAGCAGCCGCTTCCCTGACAGCCAAGAGACCCAGTACTTC	CASSRFPDSQETQYF
TRBV12-3/TRBV12-4	NA	NA	TRBJ2-2	TGTGCCAGCAGGTTCGGAGGGTTCGAGGAGCTGTTTTTT	CASRFGGFEELFF
TRBV20-1	NA	NA	TRBJ1-5	TGCAGTGTTTCTGGCACAGGAGGACATGAGCCCCAGCATTTT	CSVSGTGGHEPQHF
TRBV5-1	many	TRBD1	TRBJ1-6	TGCGCCAGCAGCTCCTCCGGGACAGGGTTTGGTAATTCACCCCTCCACTTT	CASSSSGTGFGNSPLHF
TRBV28	few	TRBD1	TRBJ2-7	TGTGCCAGCAGTTTATCCGGGACAGCCCTCTACGAGCAGTACTTC	CASSLSGTALYEQYF
TRBV20-1	NA	NA	TRBJ2-7	TGCAGTGCTAGTAAGGGGTACACCTACGAGCAGTACTTC	CSASKGYTYEQYF
TRBV20-1	many	NA	TRBJ2-7	TGCAGTGCTAGAGATTCTTCGGGAACGACGTACGAGCAGTACTTC	CSARDSSGTTYEQYF
TRBV2	many	NA	TRBJ2-2	TGTGCCAGCAGTGGGAACGGGGAGCTGTTTTTT	CASSGNGELFF
TRBV6-1	NA	NA	TRBJ1-5	TGTGCCAGCACCACACGAATCTACAATCAGCCCCAGCATTTT	CASTTRIYNQPQHF
TRBV12-3/TRBV12-4	NA	NA	TRBJ1-1	TGTGCCAGCAGTGTGACAGAGACGAACACTGAAGCTTTCTTT	CASSVTETNTEAFF
TRBV28	many	NA	TRBJ2-5	TGTGCCAGCAGTTTAGAAGAGGCCCAGTACTTC	CASSLEEAQYF
TRBV6-2/TRBV6-3	many	NA	TRBJ1-1	TGTGCCAGCAGTTACTCAGCGAAGGGATCGTACACTGAAGCTTTCTTT	CASSYSAKGSYTEAFF
TRBV6-2/TRBV6-3	few	NA	TRBJ1-3	TGTGCCAGCAGTCACCAACCTCGGGGCCACCACTCTGGAAACACCATATATTTT	CASSHQPRGHHSGNTIYF
TRBV7-2	many	NA	TRBJ2-5	TGTGCCAGCAGCTCCGGACCCTCCTCCCAAGAGACCCAGTACTTC	CASSSGPSSQETQYF
TRBV28	many	NA	TRBJ1-1	TGTGCCAGCAGTTTATGGACCCCGAACACTGAAGCTTTCTTT	CASSLWTPNTEAFF
TRBV12-3/TRBV12-4	many	TRBD1	TRBJ1-2	TGTGCCAGCACCTCCTCCGGGACAGGGGTTGGCGGCTACACCTTC	CASTSSGTGVGGYTF
TRBV13	many	TRBD1	TRBJ1-1	TGTGCCAGCAATGGGGACAGGAACACTGAAGCTTTCTTT	CASNGDRNTEAFF
TRBV9	many	NA	TRBJ1-1	TGTGCCAGCAGAAAGGGCCCCCAGACCACTGAAGCTTTCTTT	CASRKGPQTTEAFF
TRBV6-2/TRBV6-3	many	TRBD1	TRBJ1-1	TGTGCCAGCAGCCAAGGGAGGACAGGACTGAACACTGAAGCTTTCTTT	CASSQGRTGLNTEAFF
TRBV10-2	many	NA	TRBJ2-2	TGCGCCAGCAGGTCAGGGTGGGACACCGGGGAGCTGTTTTTT	CASRSGWDTGELFF